This entry features one TCR beta chain sequence. The sample belongs to a study of blood T cell repertoires in COVID-19. In the study overall: The United States, Italy and Spain were the sources of the acute and convalescent COVID-19 samples.

Original data processing: Amplification from reference gene primers served as the basis for estimated nucleated cell counts. The assay was immunoSEQ multiplex PCR, and TCRdb's table has in-frame clones only and misses some. The V and J calls and the clone size are those of that table, but D and trimming were determined from the DNA. Here the sample spans about 230,000 clones, approximately 80% being singletons. The source of this sequence is a man aged 35-49 years who had recovered from COVID-19. Sequenced input: peripheral blood.

CDR3 DNA: TGTGCCAGTAGTGGGAGACTAGCGGGATACCCAGATACGCAGTATTTT. As protein: CASSGRLAGYPDTQYF. This chain joins TRBV19 and TRBJ2-3; 11 positions match TRBD2. The V gene's germline CDR1 is LNHDA and CDR2 SQIVND (reference sequence). CDR3 length: 16 amino acids. The V segment lost 5 bases and the J segment 4 bases; nucleotides outside the gene matches: 8.